This T cell receptor beta chain was sequenced for a study of T cell repertoires in cytomegalovirus infection. The germline V and J ends were trimmed by 0 bases and 4 bases, with 15 bases remaining between them. The length of the CDR3 is 17 residues. The germline gives CDR1 MNHEY, CDR2 SVGEGT. Study findings and constraints: HLA-C-restricted CMV clonotypes gave the most frequent clonotype in two of eight donors. Cumulative frequency (of public TCR beta family members) identified carriers of CMV plus the relevant HLA.

The sample holds a few counts of this clonotype. Its antigen is unidentified. A single record per CDR3 protein comes from TCRdb applying MiXCR to the reads. The top ten clones hold under 30% of a sample with roughly 180,000 distinct CDR3 sequences, about 17% of them seen once. Sequenced material: CD8+ T cells from PBMCs. The receptor's source is a human donor in good health (CMV status not recorded). Some clones in this sample may be carry-over from other donors' samples. V usage is TRBV6-2 or TRBV6-3 and J usage is TRBJ2-2; the D gene could be TRBD1 or TRBD2 (5 bases each). The CDR3 nucleotides read TGTGCCAGCAGTTACTCGAGGGGTTTACAAGGCACCGGGGAGCTGTTTTTT. It codes for CASSYSRGLQGTGELFF.